The 2 T cell receptor beta chains in this list originate from one sample, sequenced in a study of blood T cell repertoires in COVID-19. Sequencing was performed with immunoSEQ multiplex PCR; in TCRdb, only in-frame clones are kept and a portion is missing. The sample has 120,000 or so clones, about 74% seen once. The sample was peripheral blood. The receptors come from a man in his 70s with acute or convalescent COVID-19.

This sequence joins TRBV7-9 and TRBJ2-7, with D possibly being TRBD2 (5 bases). Trimming removed 5 bases from V and 7 bases from J, with 9 bases in between. Germline-derived CDR1 and CDR2 are SEHNR and FQNEAQ (reference sequence). This CDR3 has 11 amino acids. The CDR3 loop is CASSERREQYF. In DNA, the CDR3 is TGTGCCAGCAGCGAACGGAGGGAGCAGTACTTC.

The rearrangement joins TRBV6-5 to TRBJ1-1; D unresolved. Germline values: CDR1 MNHEY, CDR2 SVGAGI. The CDR3 is made up of 15 amino acids. The V and J ends lost 7 bases and 6 bases respectively, with 21 bases between them. In DNA, the CDR3 is TGTGCCAGCATTCCGGGAGGGAGGATGATTGCTGAAGCTTTCTTT. Translating it yields CASIPGGRMIAEAFF.